This T cell receptor beta chain was captured in a study of post-analysis software for immune sequencing data. Note on this clonotype: The antigen remains undetermined.

The library was made from cDNA and included unique molecular identifiers. Once roughly 0.9 to 10 million T cells were used, a few hundred thousand cDNA molecules resulted. Each CDR3 protein gets one entry after TCRdb re-called the PCR reads with MiXCR. Of roughly 620,000 distinct CDR3 sequences in the sample, 44% are singletons; the top ten hold 1.7%. General observations from the study: Patients had higher frequencies than controls of about 5 TRBV segments, including TRBV5-6, TRBV5-1 and TRBV20-1. Strong same-batch co-clustering of samples appeared with F measure clustering.

Germline V gives CDR1 SGHRS, CDR2 YFSETQ. The CDR3 is made up of 13 amino acids. Sequencing was carried out using blood. This sequence joins TRBV5-1 and TRBJ2-7; D is ambiguous. The J call may not be correct, given that the DNA end is closer to TRBJ2-5. The TCR sequence derives from a girl between 10 and 17 years old with multiple sclerosis. The CDR3 loop is CASRQPSEETQYF. CDR3 sequence (DNA): TGCGCCAGCCGGCAGCCTAGTGAAGAGACCCAGTACTTC.